The 23 T cell receptor beta chains below all came from one sample that was sequenced in a study of radiotherapy plus CTLA-4 blockade in lung cancer. Assay: immunoSEQ multiplex PCR; the TCRdb copy retains only in-frame clones and omits some. The repertoire holds about 51,000 clones, with about three quarters as singletons. The input for sequencing was peripheral blood, taken from a patient treated with radiotherapy plus ipilimumab. All receptors come from a human donor with non-small cell lung cancer whose response to radiotherapy plus ipilimumab could not be evaluated.

V usage is TRBV7-2 and J usage is TRBJ2-7; D not certain. V shed 5 bases and J shed 5 bases, with 13 bases lying between them. The CDR3 runs 13 residues. The germline CDR1 and CDR2 sequences are SGHTA and FQGNSA. For the CDR3, the DNA is TGTGCCAGCAGCGTATACCAGTTCCACGAGCAGTACTTC. Protein sequence: CASSVYQFHEQYF. The variable domain in full, with the rest retrieved from reference TRBV7-2 and TRBJ2-7, is GAGVSQSPSNKVTEKGKDVELRCDPISGHTALYWYRQSLGQGLEFLIYFQGNSAPDKSGLPSDRFSAERTGGSVSTLTIQRTQQEDSAVYLCASSVYQFHEQYFGPGTRLTVT.

The chain employs TRBV9 and TRBJ1-1; the D gene is possibly TRBD1 (5 bases). The CDR3 sequence is 14 residues long. V dropped 3 bases and J dropped 3 bases, with 12 bases sitting between them. Looked up from germline, CDR1 is SGDLS and CDR2 is YYNGEE. This CDR3 reads CASSDQGSDTEAFF. The CDR3 coding sequence is TGTGCCAGCAGCGACCAGGGCAGCGACACTGAAGCTTTCTTT.

V is TRBV7-8 and J is TRBJ2-7; 11 bases align to TRBD2. The V segment lost 5 bases and the J segment 2 bases; nucleotides outside the gene matches: 2. The CDR3 runs to 14 residues. CDR1 and CDR2 from the germline V gene are SGHVS and FQNEAQ. This CDR3 reads CASSLGLAAYEQYF. The CDR3 DNA follows: TGTGCCAGCAGCCTGGGACTAGCGGCCTACGAGCAGTACTTC.

In this sample, this clone turned up once. This chain connects TRBV12-5 to TRBJ2-1; TRBD2 agrees at 9 bases. CDR1 LGHNT and CDR2 FRNRAP come from the germline V gene. V was pared by 4 bases and J by 7 bases, with 17 bases of the junction left unmatched. The CDR3 consists of 18 residues. For the CDR3, the DNA is TGTGCTAGTGGTTCTCTCCTCTTCGGAGCGGGGGGAAGGAATGAGCAGTTCTTC. It codes for CASGSLLFGAGGRNEQFF.

This clone was detected only a few times. The rearrangement links TRBV9 to TRBJ2-3, with TRBD2 matching over 12 bases. Germline loops: CDR1 SGDLS, CDR2 YYNGEE. This CDR3 region has 20 residues. J lost 6 bases, V lost 0 bases, and 17 bases had no gene match. The CDR3 here is CASSVDGGLTSGRRKDTQYF. CDR3 nucleotide sequence: TGTGCCAGCAGCGTAGATGGAGGGTTGACTAGCGGGAGAAGAAAGGATACGCAGTATTTT.

The V and J genes are TRBV7-2 and TRBJ2-1, with 9 positions matching TRBD2. From germline, CDR1 is SGHTA and CDR2 FQGNSA. The CDR3 is 18 residues long. Trimming at V came to 5 bases and at J to 1 base, leaving 12 bases not matched to a gene. The CDR3 nucleotides read TGTGCCAGCAGCCCCAGGTTGGGTAGCGGGGGTTCCTACAATGAGCAGTTCTTC. Its protein product is CASSPRLGSGGSYNEQFF.

V usage is TRBV7-6 and J usage is TRBJ1-3; D call uncertain. V shed 1 base and J shed 2 bases, with 6 bases lying between them. This CDR3 has 14 amino acids. Germline V gives CDR1 SGHVS, CDR2 FNYEAQ. CDR3 DNA: TGTGCCAGCAGCTTAGGAGGAGCTGGAAACACCATATATTTT. Amino acid sequence: CASSLGGAGNTIYF.

The chain links TRBV9 to TRBJ2-5; maybe TRBD2 (7 bases). The germline V and J ends were trimmed by 0 bases and 4 bases, with 13 bases remaining between them. CDR3 length: 15 amino acids. The V gene's germline CDR1 is SGDLS and CDR2 YYNGEE. The chain's CDR3 is CASSVDGGPRETQYF. The CDR3 DNA reads TGTGCCAGCAGCGTAGACGGGGGGCCCCGAGAGACCCAGTACTTC.

The chain combines TRBV15 with TRBJ1-5; D unresolved. Germline loops: CDR1 LNHNV, CDR2 YYDKDF (reference sequence). The V end was cut by 1 base, the J end by 5 bases, with 6 bases between. CDR3 length: 13 amino acids. CDR3 nucleotides: TGTGCCACCAGCAGAGCCAGTGATCAGCCCCAGCATTTT. It codes for CATSRASDQPQHF. The full variable domain, completed using reference TRBV15 and TRBJ1-5, is DAMVIQNPRYQVTQFGKPVTLSCSQTLNHNVMYWYQQKSSQAPKLLFHYYDKDFNNEADTPDNFQSRRPNTSFCFLDIRSPGLGDTAMYLCATSRASDQPQHFGDGTRLSIL.

Notes on this clone: One junction end disagrees with the germline gene, perhaps due to a read error. The rearrangement uses TRBV7-2 and TRBJ2-1; 9 bases fit TRBD2. This CDR3 has 15 residues. In germline, CDR1 is SGHTA, CDR2 FQGNSA. This CDR3 is CASSLAGVSYNEQFF. The CDR3 bases are TGTGCCAGCAGTTTAGCGGGAGTTTCCTACAATGAGCAGTTCTTC. The full variable domain, completed using reference TRBV7-2 and TRBJ2-1, is GAGVSQSPSNKVTEKGKDVELRCDPISGHTALYWYRQSLGQGLEFLIYFQGNSAPDKSGLPSDRFSAERTGGSVSTLTIQRTQQEDSAVYLCASSLAGVSYNEQFFGPGTRLTVL.

V usage is TRBV19 and J usage is TRBJ2-2, with D perhaps TRBD1 (6 bases). The CDR3 covers 14 residues. In germline, CDR1 is LNHDA, CDR2 SQIVND (reference sequence). Trimming pared 6 bases from V and 2 bases from J, leaving 10 bases between. CDR3 bases: TGTGCCAGTAGAGACAGGACCAACACCGGGGAGCTGTTTTTT. It translates to CASRDRTNTGELFF.

This rearrangement joins TRBV27 to TRBJ2-3; TRBD1 matches at 9 bases. Trimming removed 7 bases from V and 3 bases from J; junction bases left unmatched: 8. The CDR3 is made up of 15 amino acids. In germline, CDR1 is MNHEY, CDR2 SMNVEV (reference sequence). The CDR3 loop reads CASISGTGRTDTQYF. In DNA, the CDR3 is TGTGCCAGCATCTCGGGGACAGGGAGAACAGATACGCAGTATTTT.

This chain joins TRBV5-1 and TRBJ2-7, with TRBD1 identical over 7 bases. Germline CDR1 is SGHRS and CDR2 is YFSETQ. There are 16 residues in the CDR3. The trim removed 3 bases at V and 0 bases at J, leaving 9 bases unmatched. CDR3 DNA: TGCGCCAGCAGCTCGGGACAACAGGGGCGCTCCTACGAGCAGTACTTC. It translates to CASSSGQQGRSYEQYF.

The chain uses TRBV13 and TRBJ2-2; D might be TRBD2 (5 bases). There are 14 residues in the CDR3. V lost 5 bases to trimming and J lost 6 bases, with 13 bases between them. The germline V gene has CDR1 PRHDT and CDR2 FYEKMQ (reference sequence). DNA for the CDR3: TGTGCCAGCAGCCTCCGAGGGTTCGCCGGGGAGCTGTTTTTT. Encoded protein: CASSLRGFAGELFF. Drawing the rest from reference TRBV13 and TRBJ2-2, the complete variable domain is AAGVIQSPRHLIKEKRETATLKCYPIPRHDTVYWYQQGPGQDPQFLISFYEKMQSDKGSIPDRFSAQQFSDYHSELNMSSLELGDSALYFCASSLRGFAGELFFGEGSRLTVL.

For this clone: The junction and the germline gene differ at one end; a read error may be behind it. This rearrangement joins TRBV6-1 to TRBJ1-2; D unclear. Per germline, CDR1 MNHNS and CDR2 SASEGT. The CDR3 is made up of 15 amino acids. The CDR3 protein is CASAAVSTANYDYTF. The CDR3 nucleotides are TGTGCCTCAGCGGCCGTCTCGACCGCTAACTATGACTACACCTTC.

The chain employs TRBV5-1 and TRBJ1-1; D is undetermined. This CDR3 is built from 15 residues. The V end lost 8 bases, the J end lost 1 base, and 18 bases lay between the germline ends. CDR1 and CDR2 from the germline V gene are SGHRS and YFSETQ. In DNA, the CDR3 is TGCGCCAGTCGGTCCTTGGGTTCGGGGAACACTGAAGCTTTCTTT. It is translated as CASRSLGSGNTEAFF.

This chain uses TRBV28 with TRBJ2-7; TRBD2 is a possible D gene (6 bases). CDR1 is MDHEN and CDR2 is SYDVKM in the germline V gene. V lost 4 bases to trimming and J lost 7 bases, with 17 bases between them. The length of the CDR3 is 14 residues. CDR3 coding DNA: TGTGCCAGCAGTTATCCGGTGCCGGGGAGGGAGCAGTACTTC. Protein product: CASSYPVPGREQYF.

V and J are TRBV5-1 and TRBJ2-1; 8 bases line up with TRBD1. The CDR3 is made up of 16 amino acids. CDR1 is SGHRS, CDR2 YFSETQ, per germline. The trim removed 4 bases at V and 0 bases at J, leaving 6 bases unmatched. In DNA form, the CDR3 reads TGCGCCAGCAGCAGACAGGGGCCCAGCTCCTACAATGAGCAGTTCTTC. This encodes CASSRQGPSSYNEQFF.

The chain carries TRBV7-2 and TRBJ2-3, with 8 positions matching TRBD2. V trimming: 6 bases; J trimming: 3 bases; junction bases outside the gene matches: 11. Germline V lookup: CDR1 SGHTA, CDR2 FQGNSA. This CDR3 region has 16 residues. The CDR3 loop is CASRGPSAGGTDTQYF. CDR3 sequence (DNA): TGTGCCAGCAGGGGACCTTCCGCGGGGGGAACAGATACGCAGTATTTT. The variable domain in full, with the rest retrieved from reference TRBV7-2 and TRBJ2-3, is GAGVSQSPSNKVTEKGKDVELRCDPISGHTALYWYRQSLGQGLEFLIYFQGNSAPDKSGLPSDRFSAERTGGSVSTLTIQRTQQEDSAVYLCASRGPSAGGTDTQYFGPGTRLTVL.

The chain employs TRBV7-9 and TRBJ1-4; D gene uncertain. V was clipped by 2 bases and J by 5 bases, with 9 bases between them. The CDR3 contains 14 residues. Germline assignment: CDR1 SEHNR and CDR2 FQNEAQ (reference sequence). CDR3 nucleotide sequence: TGTGCCAGCAGCTTACTATCTACCAATGAAAAACTGTTTTTT. Translated, it gives CASSLLSTNEKLFF.

V is TRBV6-1 and J is TRBJ1-1; no clear D gene. Germline-derived CDR1 and CDR2 are MNHNS and SASEGT. The CDR3 spans 16 residues. Trimming shortened V by 2 bases and J by 0 bases, and 13 bases separated the two germline ends. The CDR3 coding sequence is TGTGCCAGCAGTGAATCCCACCAGCGGGTGAACACTGAAGCTTTCTTT. It encodes CASSESHQRVNTEAFF.

The rearrangement joins TRBV7-9 to TRBJ1-1, with unresolved D. Trimming took off 2 bases at V and 1 base at J, with 5 bases between the two ends. The germline V gene has CDR1 SEHNR and CDR2 FQNEAQ (reference sequence). The CDR3 spans 13 residues. Here the CDR3 reads CASSLTGNTEAFF. CDR3 DNA: TGTGCCAGCAGCTTAACGGGGAACACTGAAGCTTTCTTT.

CDR3 nucleotide sequence: TGTGCCAGCAGTGGAACACCAAAGGGGAGCAATCAGCCCCAGCATTTT. Residues: CASSGTPKGSNQPQHF. The rearrangement uses TRBV6-4 and TRBJ1-5, with D possibly matching TRBD1 (5 bases). The CDR3 has 16 amino acids. V gave up 4 bases and J gave up 1 base, with 14 bases separating them. Germline V gene lookup returns CDR1 MRHNA and CDR2 SNTAGT.